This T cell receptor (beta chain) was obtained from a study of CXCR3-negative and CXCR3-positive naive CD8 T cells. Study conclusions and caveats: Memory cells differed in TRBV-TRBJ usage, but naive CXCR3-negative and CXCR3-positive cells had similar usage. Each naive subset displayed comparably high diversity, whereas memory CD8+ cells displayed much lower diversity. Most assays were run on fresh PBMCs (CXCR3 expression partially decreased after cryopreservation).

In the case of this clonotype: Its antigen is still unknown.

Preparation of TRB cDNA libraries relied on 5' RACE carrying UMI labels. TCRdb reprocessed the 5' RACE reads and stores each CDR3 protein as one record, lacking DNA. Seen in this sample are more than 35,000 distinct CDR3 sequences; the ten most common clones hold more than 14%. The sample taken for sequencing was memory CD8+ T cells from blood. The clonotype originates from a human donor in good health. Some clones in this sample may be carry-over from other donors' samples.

The CDR3 reads CASSALGGPNNEQFF. The gene calls are TRBV19 and TRBJ2-1; TCRdb reports TRBD1, a call that lacks DNA to check it against. CDR1 and CDR2 (germline): LNHDA, SQIVND (reference sequence). The length of the CDR3 is 15 residues.